One and the same sample provided the 25 T cell receptor beta chains below, sequenced in a study of human T cells and chemical hapten exposure. Time point noted: patch test 2, 6 weeks after DPC sensitization. Treatment given: therapeutic diphenylcyclopropenone sensitization with weekly scalp DPC. Via MiXCR, TCRdb re-called the RACE reads, giving one row per CDR3 protein. The repertoire holds 89,000 or so distinct CDR3 sequences, about 6.3% seen once, with 1.3% in the top ten. The source was whole blood, collected in connection with sensitization to the hapten diphenylcyclopropenone (DPC). Receptors originate from a woman younger than 45 with alopecia areata. Some clones in this sample may be carry-over from other donors' samples.

This clonotype has a count of ten or more. The V and J genes are TRBV6-5 and TRBJ2-6; D ambiguous. The ends were cut back, 5 bases at V and 4 bases at J, with 9 bases in the middle. Germline lookup yields CDR1 MNHEY and CDR2 SVGAGI. This CDR3 region has 14 residues. CDR3 amino acids: CASSTLTGANVLTF. Here the CDR3 DNA reads TGTGCCAGCAGTACACTAACAGGGGCCAACGTCCTGACTTTC.

In its sample, this clonotype was seen many times. The chain combines TRBV3-1 with TRBJ1-2; maybe TRBD1 (5 bases). Deletions cut 0 bases from V and 4 bases from J, with 6 bases between. This CDR3 contains 13 residues. Germline lookup yields CDR1 LGHDT and CDR2 YNNKEL (reference sequence). CDR3 DNA: TGTGCCAGCAGCCAAGACAGGGCCTATGGCTACACCTTC. It specifies CASSQDRAYGYTF.

This clonotype was recorded at least ten times. This rearrangement joins TRBV27 to TRBJ2-3; 7 bases fit TRBD2. Looked up from germline, CDR1 is MNHEY and CDR2 is SMNVEV (reference sequence). The CDR3 spans 14 residues. V lost 2 bases, J lost 1 base, and 0 bases stayed unmatched. In nucleotides, the CDR3 is TGTGCCAGCAGTTTAGCGGGGGGCACAGATACGCAGTATTTT. This translates into CASSLAGGTDTQYF.

CDR3 sequence (DNA): TGCAGGCCAGGAGGGGGGTCCACTGAAGCTTTCTTT. Protein: CRPGGGSTEAFF. The chain recombines TRBV20-1 with TRBJ1-1, with D possibly matching TRBD1 (6 bases). The CDR3 extends over 12 amino acids. CDR1 is DFQATT and CDR2 is SNEGSKA in the germline V gene (reference sequence).

The sample holds many counts of this clonotype. The genes are TRBV5-1 and TRBJ2-3; D ambiguous. The CDR3 runs to 15 residues. V was shortened by 0 bases and J by 3 bases, with 11 bases between the two germline ends. Germline V gene data show CDR1 as SGHRS and CDR2 as YFSETQ. CDR3 DNA: TGCGCCAGCAGCTTGGCCGGCGGTCGTACAGATACGCAGTATTTT. Its translation is CASSLAGGRTDTQYF. The whole variable domain, filled in from reference TRBV5-1 and TRBJ2-3, reads KAGVTQTPRYLIKTRGQQVTLSCSPISGHRSVSWYQQTPGQGLQFLFEYFSETQRNKGNFPGRFSGRQFSNSRSEMNVSTLELGDSALYLCASSLAGGRTDTQYFGPGTRLTVL.

This clonotype was counted only a few times. The chain recombines TRBV7-2 with TRBJ1-1; D gene ambiguous. The CDR3 spans 15 residues. Germline V CDR1 and CDR2: SGHTA, FQGNSA. V gave up 8 bases and J gave up 0 bases, with 16 bases separating them. CDR3: CASRSPTAMNTEAFF. CDR3 in DNA: TGTGCCAGCCGCTCCCCCACCGCTATGAACACTGAAGCTTTCTTT.

This clonotype was recorded many times. The chain combines TRBV5-1 with TRBJ1-5; D might be TRBD1 (5 bases). The V end was cut by 0 bases, the J end by 3 bases, with 16 bases between. Germline V gives CDR1 SGHRS, CDR2 YFSETQ. CDR3 size: 17 residues. The CDR3 nucleotides are TGCGCCAGCAGCTTGGGGGGACCGACAGTTCTCAATCAGCCCCAGCATTTT. Its protein product is CASSLGGPTVLNQPQHF.

The sample holds many counts of this clonotype. The rearrangement uses TRBV20-1 and TRBJ2-1, with 8 bases identical to TRBD2. Per germline, CDR1 DFQATT and CDR2 SNEGSKA (reference sequence). The length of the CDR3 is 15 residues. V lost 3 bases and J lost 3; bases outside the gene matches: 7. CDR3 sequence: CSARGTSGDYNEQFF. In DNA form, the CDR3 reads TGCAGTGCTAGGGGAACTAGCGGCGACTACAATGAGCAGTTCTTC.

The chain employs TRBV6-1 and TRBJ2-1; 15 nucleotides align to TRBD2. The ends lost 4 bases at V and 4 bases at J; junction bases unmatched: 11. Germline CDR1 is MNHNS and CDR2 is SASEGT. The CDR3 is 19 residues long. For the CDR3, the DNA is TGTGCCAGCAGTGGACCTTCCTTCGGGACTAGCGGGGGGTACAATGAGCAGTTCTTC. It codes for CASSGPSFGTSGGYNEQFF.

Many counts were recorded for this clonotype. The chain employs TRBV4-2 and TRBJ1-1; weak D call: TRBD1 (6 bases). Germline V gene sequence: CDR1 LGHNA, CDR2 YNFKEQ. V was pared by 1 base and J by 7 bases, with 25 bases between. This CDR3 is built from 18 residues. The CDR3 here is CASSQGTGGGRSPGEAFF. CDR3 nucleotide sequence: TGTGCCAGCAGCCAAGGTACGGGGGGGGGCCGGAGCCCAGGTGAAGCTTTCTTT.

This clonotype occurred a few times. The V gene is TRBV10-3, the J gene TRBJ1-1, with a possible D match to TRBD1 (5 bases). The CDR3 sequence is 13 residues long. The germline V gene encodes CDR1 ENHRY and CDR2 SYGVKD. V was pared by 5 bases and J by 4 bases, with 11 bases between. CDR3 DNA: TGTGCCATCAGTTTCCAGGGTACCACTGAAGCTTTCTTT. Translated: CAISFQGTTEAFF.

This clonotype is classed as medium-sized. The V gene is TRBV6-4, the J gene TRBJ2-3, with TRBD1 identical over 8 bases. Germline V lookup: CDR1 MRHNA, CDR2 SNTAGT. The V gene end was trimmed by 3 bases and the J gene end by 4 bases; junction bases not matched to a gene: 6. The CDR3 sequence is 15 residues long. CDR3 protein: CASSEAGQGADTQYF. The CDR3 DNA sequence: TGTGCCAGCAGTGAAGCCGGACAGGGTGCAGATACGCAGTATTTT.

This clonotype was seen only a few times. The V gene is TRBV20-1, the J gene TRBJ1-6; D is undetermined. Per the germline V gene, CDR1 is DFQATT and CDR2 is SNEGSKA (reference sequence). Trimming cost V 3 bases and J 0 bases, with 6 bases left between them. The length of the CDR3 is 14 residues. The chain's CDR3 is CSASLGSYNSPLHF. CDR3 nucleotide sequence: TGCAGTGCTAGCCTCGGCTCCTATAATTCACCCCTCCACTTT.

Notes on this clonotype: The junction departs from germline at one end; a sequencing error may be responsible. The V and J genes are TRBV7-9 and TRBJ1-1; D call uncertain. Germline values: CDR1 SEHNR, CDR2 FQNEAQ (reference sequence). CDR3 length: 14 residues. DNA for the CDR3: TGTGCCAGCAGCTTAGCGTCGGGAGGTACTGAAGCTTACTTT. Protein product: CASSLASGGTEAYF.

This clonotype was detected a few times. V is TRBV6-1 and J is TRBJ2-5, with 9 bases fitting TRBD1. The CDR3 sequence is 15 residues long. Germline V CDR1 and CDR2: MNHNS, SASEGT. Trimming at V came to 7 bases and at J to 5 bases, leaving 11 bases not matched to a gene. This CDR3 is CASNLGQGWWETQYF. The CDR3 DNA reads TGTGCCAGCAACCTGGGACAGGGTTGGTGGGAGACCCAGTACTTC.

This clonotype was seen only a few times. V usage is TRBV20-1 and J usage is TRBJ2-7, with 10 nucleotides matching TRBD2. The CDR3 runs to 17 residues. CDR1 is DFQATT, CDR2 SNEGSKA, per germline (reference sequence). Trimming removed 1 base from V and 6 bases from J; junction bases left unmatched: 15. DNA for the CDR3: TGCAGTGCTAGAGGGAGCGGGGGGGCCGGGTCTCTATCCGAGCAGTACTTC. It encodes CSARGSGGAGSLSEQYF.

This clonotype was counted many times. The genes are TRBV20-1 and TRBJ1-5; D may be TRBD1 (6 bases). This CDR3 comprises 13 residues. Germline loops: CDR1 DFQATT, CDR2 SNEGSKA (reference sequence). V lost 4 bases to trimming and J lost 7 bases, with 14 bases between them. The CDR3, as DNA: TGCAGTGCTATCCCGAGAGGGGGACAGCCCCAGCATTTT. As protein: CSAIPRGGQPQHF.

This clonotype was observed many times. The rearrangement uses TRBV20-1 and TRBJ2-7, with 7 nucleotides matching TRBD2. Looked up from germline, CDR1 is DFQATT and CDR2 is SNEGSKA (reference sequence). The CDR3 runs to 13 residues. V was clipped by 2 bases and J by 6 bases; unmatched bases: 7. CDR3 residues: CSARSTGGGEQYF. The CDR3 DNA reads as TGCAGTGCTAGATCAACGGGGGGAGGCGAGCAGTACTTC.

This clonotype was counted only a few times. The chain joins TRBV20-1 to TRBJ1-4; no firm D call. Germline values: CDR1 DFQATT, CDR2 SNEGSKA (reference sequence). The CDR3 is made up of 14 amino acids. Trimming pared 5 bases from V and 4 bases from J, leaving 14 bases between. Here the CDR3 DNA reads TGCAGTGCTCGAAACCCAGGTGGTAATGAAAAACTGTTTTTT. Translation: CSARNPGGNEKLFF.

Ten or more counts support this clonotype. The genes are TRBV29-1 and TRBJ1-1; the D gene is possibly TRBD1 (5 bases). Looked up from germline, CDR1 is SQVTM and CDR2 is ANQGSEA. V was pared by 6 bases and J by 1 base, with 12 bases between. This CDR3 spans 13 amino acids. This CDR3 is CSVGDRQNTEAFF. CDR3 bases: TGCAGCGTGGGGGACCGCCAGAACACTGAAGCTTTCTTT.

Concerning this clonotype: This may arise from a read error, as a much more abundant clone is one base away. The CDR3 DNA reads as TGTGCCAGCAGCCTAGCCGGGACTAGGGGAAACCACGAGCAGTACTTC. Translating gives CASSLAGTRGNHEQYF. This rearrangement joins TRBV9 to TRBJ2-7; the match to TRBD2 covers 8 bases. Trimming cost V 4 bases and J 5 bases; bases outside gene matches: 14. The CDR3 extends over 16 amino acids. Germline lookup yields CDR1 SGDLS and CDR2 YYNGEE.

This clonotype has a count of ten or more. The chain combines TRBV5-6 with TRBJ2-1; D ambiguous. The CDR3 consists of 16 residues. CDR1 is SGHDT and CDR2 is YYEEEE in the germline V gene. V dropped 1 base and J dropped 6 bases, with 17 bases sitting between them. CDR3 in amino acids: CASSLPAGPPFNEQFF. DNA of the CDR3: TGTGCCAGCAGCTTGCCGGCCGGACCACCCTTCAATGAGCAGTTCTTC. The complete variable domain, with remaining parts taken from reference TRBV5-6 and TRBJ2-1, reads DAGVTQSPTHLIKTRGQQVTLRCSPKSGHDTVSWYQQALGQGPQFIFQYYEEEERQRGNFPDRFSGHQFPNYSSELNVNALLLGDSALYLCASSLPAGPPFNEQFFGPGTRLTVL.

This clonotype has a handful of counts. V is TRBV2 and J is TRBJ1-1; 11 bases agree with TRBD1. The CDR3 runs 14 residues. Looked up from germline, CDR1 is SNHLY and CDR2 is FYNNEI. V lost 5 bases and J lost 7; bases outside the gene matches: 6. The CDR3 DNA is TGTGCCAGCAGTAGGGACAGGGGGGAAGATGAAGCTTTCTTT. It translates to CASSRDRGEDEAFF.

The table lists this clonotype with many counts. The chain links TRBV18 to TRBJ2-5; D is ambiguous. The CDR3 is made up of 15 amino acids. Trimming left V 3 bases short and J 1 base short, with 12 bases between. Germline values: CDR1 KGHSH, CDR2 LQKENI. CDR3 loop: CASSPMRGTQETQYF. Here the CDR3 DNA reads TGTGCCAGCTCACCGATGCGCGGCACCCAAGAGACCCAGTACTTC.

This clonotype appeared many times. CDR3 nucleotides: TGTGCCAGCAGCTCAGGAGGACACTGGTATTCTGGGGCCAACGTCCTGACTTTC. Amino acids: CASSSGGHWYSGANVLTF. J is TRBJ2-6 and V is TRBV9; perhaps D is TRBD1 or TRBD2 (5 bases each). Germline CDR1 and CDR2: SGDLS and YYNGEE. V lost 4 bases and J lost 1, with 18 bases in between. The CDR3 runs 18 residues.